A selection of T cell receptor beta chains follows, all from one sample in a study of blood T cell repertoires in COVID-19. Sequencing used immunoSEQ multiplex PCR; TCRdb keeps in-frame clones, though not all of them. This sample has roughly 220,000 clones; over 60% occur once, and the top ten carry around 5.8%. The specimen sequenced was peripheral blood. Source of these receptors: a woman aged 70-85 years with acute or convalescent COVID-19. Both conserved end residues are part of each CDR3. A D gene is named only where the DNA matches it firmly. Only part of the rows carry a size: once, few, many, or a class if the clone is expanded.

v_call	cdr3_length	d_call	clone_size	j_call	cdr3_nt	cdr3_aa
TRBV5-4	15	TRBD1	-	TRBJ1-2	TGTGCCAGCAGCCCCGCCCCGGGACAGGACCATGGCTACACCTTC	CASSPAPGQDHGYTF
TRBV7-3	18	-	-	TRBJ2-1	TGTGCCAGCAGCTTACAGGGAAGGGGGATAGGGTCCTACAATGAGCAGTTCTTC	CASSLQGRGIGSYNEQFF
TRBV28	14	-	-	TRBJ1-3	TGTGCCACCAGTTTAACAACGCCGGGAAACACCATATATTTT	CATSLTTPGNTIYF
TRBV30	17	TRBD2	-	TRBJ2-3	TGTGCCTGGAGTCTACCGCTCCCAGCGGGAGTACCAGATACGCAGTATTTT	CAWSLPLPAGVPDTQYF
TRBV27	13	-	-	TRBJ1-5	TGTGCCAGCAGTTTATCCGGCAATCAGCCCCAGCATTTT	CASSLSGNQPQHF
TRBV19	15	-	many	TRBJ2-2	TGTGCCTGTACAATAGCGGCCCGGGGCACCGGGGAGCTGTTTTTT	CACTIAARGTGELFF
TRBV7-9	15	TRBD1	-	TRBJ1-5	TGTGCCAGCAGCGCATCCGGGACAGAAAATCAGCCCCAGCATTTT	CASSASGTENQPQHF
TRBV12-3/TRBV12-4	13	TRBD1	few	TRBJ2-7	TGTGCCAGCAGTTTGGGACAGGGGTACGAGCAGTACTTC	CASSLGQGYEQYF
TRBV10-3	13	-	-	TRBJ2-7	TGTGCCATCAGAATGAGGGACATTGCCGAGCAGTACTTC	CAIRMRDIAEQYF
TRBV7-8	16	TRBD2	-	TRBJ2-2	TGTGCCAGCAGCCTCAGGACTAGCCAGAACACCGGGGAGCTGTTTTTT	CASSLRTSQNTGELFF
TRBV18	14	-	few	TRBJ2-6	TGTGCCAGCTCACCAAGCACCGGGGCCAACGTCCTGACTTTC	CASSPSTGANVLTF
TRBV9	14	-	-	TRBJ1-5	TGTGCCAGCAGCGTAGGCCCGGAGGGCCAGCCCCAGCATTTT	CASSVGPEGQPQHF
TRBV7-8	14	-	-	TRBJ2-5	TGTGCCAGCAGCTCCAGTGGGGGCAGGGAGACCCAGTACTTC	CASSSSGGRETQYF
TRBV3-1/TRBV3-2	14	-	-	TRBJ1-1	TGTGCCAGCAGCCACCCCCCGGGGGACACTGAAGCTTTCTTT	CASSHPPGDTEAFF
TRBV5-1	17	TRBD2	-	TRBJ2-4	TGCGCCAGCAGCTCCTTAGCGGGAGGATCCCCCAAAAACATTCAGTACTTC	CASSSLAGGSPKNIQYF
TRBV5-5	15	-	-	TRBJ2-3	TGTGCCAGCAGCTCACAGGGGACTAGCACAGATACGCAGTATTTT	CASSSQGTSTDTQYF
TRBV7-2	11	-	-	TRBJ2-1	TGTGCCAGCAGTCGGCCCGGGGAGCAGTTCTTC	CASSRPGEQFF
TRBV3-1/TRBV3-2	16	TRBD1	-	TRBJ2-7	TGTGCCAGCAGCCAAGATAACAGGGGAATCACCTACGAGCAGTACTTC	CASSQDNRGITYEQYF
TRBV25-1	14	-	-	TRBJ1-1	TGTGCCAGCAGCAGTTACAGGACGAACACTGAAGCTTTCTTT	CASSSYRTNTEAFF
TRBV9	15	-	-	TRBJ2-1	TGTGCCAGCAGCGTAGCGGGAGACGTCTACAATGAGCAGTTCTTC	CASSVAGDVYNEQFF
TRBV29-1	12	TRBD2	-	TRBJ2-5	TGCAGCGTTGGGACTAGCAGGGAGACCCAGTACTTC	CSVGTSRETQYF
TRBV9	15	TRBD2	-	TRBJ2-1	TGTGCCAGCAGCCCACTAGCGGGAGGAAACAATGAGCAGTTCTTC	CASSPLAGGNNEQFF
TRBV5-1	14	-	-	TRBJ2-3	TGCGCCAGCAGCTCGCCAGATAGCACAGATACGCAGTATTTT	CASSSPDSTDTQYF
TRBV28	14	-	once	TRBJ1-6	TGTGCCAGCAGACCCTCGGGACTCAATTCACCCCTCCACTTT	CASRPSGLNSPLHF
TRBV28	15	-	-	TRBJ2-5	TGTGCCAGCAGTTTATGGGCAGGGAAGGGCGAGACCCAGTACTTC	CASSLWAGKGETQYF
TRBV30	15	-	-	TRBJ1-2	TGTGCCTGGAGCCGACGCGGCAGTCTTAACTATGGCTACACCTTC	CAWSRRGSLNYGYTF
TRBV6-5	14	TRBD1	-	TRBJ1-5	TGTGCCAGCAGTCTAGGACAGGTCTATCAGCCCCAGCATTTT	CASSLGQVYQPQHF
TRBV18	16	TRBD1	-	TRBJ1-4	TGTGCCAGCTCACCGAGCCTTACAGGGACAGGGGAAAAACTGTTTTTT	CASSPSLTGTGEKLFF
TRBV19	14	-	once	TRBJ2-2	TGTGCCACCCCAGGACAGACCGAGGGCGGGGAGCTGTTTTTT	CATPGQTEGGELFF
TRBV6-5	13	-	-	TRBJ1-2	TGTGCCAGCAGGAGGGGGAGTAACTATGGCTACACCTTC	CASRRGSNYGYTF
TRBV19	15	-	-	TRBJ2-1	TGTGCCAGTAGTACCCCACAGGGACCATACAATGAGCAGTTCTTC	CASSTPQGPYNEQFF
TRBV30	13	-	-	TRBJ1-2	TGTGCCTGGAGTCCCACGGGGAACTATGGCTACACCTTC	CAWSPTGNYGYTF
TRBV6-5	12	-	few	TRBJ2-1	TGTGCCAGCAGAACTGGACAAAATGAGCAGTTCTTC	CASRTGQNEQFF
TRBV29-1	14	TRBD1	-	TRBJ2-2	TGCAGCGTGGGGACAGGGGTTGTCCCCGGGGAGCTGTTTTTT	CSVGTGVVPGELFF
TRBV5-1	13	-	-	TRBJ2-7	TGCGCCAGCAGCTCCCCCCCAGACTACGAGCAGTACTTC	CASSSPPDYEQYF
TRBV9	14	TRBD2	-	TRBJ2-7	TGTGCCAGCAGCGCGACTAGCGGGAGAGGCGAGCAGTACTTC	CASSATSGRGEQYF
TRBV5-6	15	TRBD1	few	TRBJ2-6	TGTGCCAGCAGCAGGGACAGCTCTGGGGCCAACGTCCTGACTTTC	CASSRDSSGANVLTF
TRBV6-1	15	TRBD1	-	TRBJ2-4	TGTGCCAGCAGTTGGGGTACCAACAGGGGAAACATTCAGTACTTC	CASSWGTNRGNIQYF
TRBV25-1	14	-	-	TRBJ2-5	TGTGCCAGCAGTGAAATAGGCAGGGAAGAGACCCAGTACTTC	CASSEIGREETQYF
TRBV5-8	15	TRBD1	-	TRBJ1-2	TGTGCCAGCAGCTTGACGGACAGGGGGCTCTATGGCTACACCTTC	CASSLTDRGLYGYTF
TRBV28	16	-	-	TRBJ2-3	TGTGCCAGCAGTTCCCCTGGGAGCGGCCTCACAGATACGCAGTATTTT	CASSSPGSGLTDTQYF